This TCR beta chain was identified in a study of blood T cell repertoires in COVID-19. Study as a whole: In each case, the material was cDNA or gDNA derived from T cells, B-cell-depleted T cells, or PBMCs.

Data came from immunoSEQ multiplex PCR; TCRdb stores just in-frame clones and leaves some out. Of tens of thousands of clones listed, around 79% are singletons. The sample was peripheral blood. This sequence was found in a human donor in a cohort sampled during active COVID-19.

The chain's CDR3 is CASSITLSNEKLFF. The CDR3 DNA reads as TGTGCCAGTAGTATAACGTTGAGTAATGAAAAACTGTTTTTT. The chain carries TRBV19 and TRBJ1-4; D ambiguous. This CDR3 is built from 14 residues. The V end lost 2 bases, the J end lost 4 bases, and 8 bases lay between the germline ends. Germline CDR1 LNHDA, CDR2 SQIVND (reference sequence).